This TCR beta chain was found in a study of T-cell reconstitution after alpha-beta-depleted transplantation in children. Overall study findings and caveats: Among T cells one year after transplant, newly produced cells accounted for most counts and diversity.

At least ten counts were recorded for this clonotype. Its target is not known. Preparation of the TCRbeta library used unique molecular identifiers. MiXCR, run by TCRdb on the PCR reads, gives a single entry per CDR3 protein. Here the sample spans some 840,000 distinct CDR3 sequences, 16% being singletons. The sequence came from a male patient between 5 and 17 years old who had a stem cell transplant for acute lymphoblastic leukemia, so the T cells may come from the graft donor. This specimen consisted of PBMCs, mostly from graft donor cells, obtained 360 days after TCRalphabeta/CD19-depleted stem cell transplant.

The CDR3 nucleotides read TGCAGCGTCGCTAGGACTAGCGGGAGTTTGCCCGGTGAGCAGTTCTTC. Protein product: CSVARTSGSLPGEQFF. The chain employs TRBV29-1 and TRBJ2-1, with 13 bases lining up with TRBD2. J was trimmed by 9 bases and V by 6 bases; bases with no gene match: 14. Germline loops: CDR1 SQVTM, CDR2 ANQGSEA. The CDR3 runs to 16 residues.